This T cell receptor (beta chain) is drawn from a study of T cells in Graves' hyperthyroidism and ophthalmopathy (dated by TCRdb to between 2017 and 2020). At the level of the whole study: Peripheral blood was sampled at the time of initial diagnosis, prior to any treatment. To identify distinguishing TCR V-J signatures, a discovery cohort of about 100 patients was used, comprising fewer than 45 with Graves' ophthalmopathy and around 60 with stable Graves' hyperthyroidism. An independent validation cohort of about 20 hyperthyroidism patients and about 16 patients who later progressed to ophthalmopathy tested prospective prediction of ophthalmopathy. The 100 or so discovery patients were randomly split 7:3 into training and test sets. Thyroid tissue and blood T-cell repertoires from six Graves' hyperthyroidism patients were also compared in the study. Following sampling, methimazole starting at 30 mg daily was given to hyperthyroidism patients, and high-dose intravenous methylprednisolone was given to ophthalmopathy patients. TCR Vbeta CDR3 sequencing of some 140 peripheral blood samples (43 ophthalmopathy, 75 or so hyperthyroidism and 17 progressor patients) is reported in the paper.

Graves' hyperthyroidism was defined as stable when no progression to ophthalmopathy occurred over 18 months of follow-up. Hyperthyroidism patients were aged 18 to 65 years and newly diagnosed, with disease duration of less than 2 months. Exclusion was applied to patients with uncontrolled infections, other autoimmune diseases, pregnancy or lactation. Diagnoses relied on clinical symptoms, serum thyroxine and TRAb, thyroid ultrasound and orbital computed tomography. PBMCs were separated from around 9.1 ml of fresh peripheral blood using Ficoll-Paque density gradient centrifugation. Trizol reagent was used to extract total RNA, and RNA quality was then checked on an Agilent 2100 Bioanalyzer. The CDR3 contains 14 residues, cysteine and phenylalanine counted. Only CDR3 DNA remains: 42 bases, in frame from the first base. The germline ends are 12 bases apart after V is trimmed by 3 bases and J by 4 bases. The germline V gene specifies MDHEN as CDR1 and SYDVKM as CDR2.

The TCR beta CDR3 regions were amplified from RNA transcripts. A first-round RT-PCR of the TCR CDR3 used the HTBI primer set with the Qiagen OneStep RT-PCR kit. Libraries were constructed in a second round of multiplex PCR, after which size selection and purification were carried out. Libraries were sequenced paired-end with 100 bp reads on an Illumina HiSeq2000. Per the original workflow: SOAPnuke was used to process the raw data, throwing out any read that contained adapters or uncalled bases, had a mean Phred below 15, or lacked an exact constant-primer or identifier match. High-quality paired reads were merged using COPE v1.2.5, and each unique nucleotide sequence was defined as a clonotype. Clonotypes were aligned to IMGT TRBV, TRBD and TRBJ reference segments using MiTCR v1.1. Only V-J combinations with frequency above 0.0001, covering 98% to 99.2% of repertoires, were analysed. A TCS score was defined as the ratio of F50 (clonal expansion) to E x V (chaos), with BLOSUM62-based TCRdist applied between CDR3 peptides within each V-J. Welch's t-statistics and random forest reduced 514 V-J features to about 12, which were used in a naive Bayes classifier (R e1071). The public reads were run again by TCRdb, first through fastp at Q25 and then through MiXCR, and only productive beta chains were kept. Each entry merges the rows of one CDR3 protein and shows their most common DNA and genes. The V and J calls come from TCRdb's annotation, not from the publication. Counted in this sample were about 400,000 distinct CDR3 sequences; about 13% of them appeared once. The ten largest make up about 4.9% of the sample.

The paper as a whole reports these results and caveats: Sample size was not statistically predetermined, and investigators were not blinded to group allocation. Most expanded thyroid clonotypes (frequency above 0.001) were also detected in blood, suggesting blood repertoires may reflect thyroid immune responses. A model built on a 13 V-J signature distinguished ophthalmopathy from stable hyperthyroidism, reaching roughly 88% sensitivity and under 84% specificity in cross-validation and 80%/75% in testing. In validation, the model predicted progression to ophthalmopathy a median of about 6 months before onset, with 70% to 71% sensitivity and just under 75% specificity.

Details on this clonotype: What this receptor recognizes is not known. A read error is possible here, since a much larger clone lies one base away.

The clonotype comes from a woman aged 18-29 years with Graves' hyperthyroidism. The sample was blood. The chain links TRBV28 with TRBJ1-1; the D gene is not confidently resolved. The CDR3 corresponds to CASSFLGMSTEAFF. The nucleotide sequence reads TGTGCCAGCAGTTTCTTGGGTATGAGCACTGAAGCTTTCTTT.